One and the same sample provided the 18 T cell receptor beta chains below, sequenced in a study of blood T cells in healthy people across ages. The authors ran a second PCR of about 7 to 11 cycles using a sample-barcoded 5' primer and a J-beta primer mix. TCRdb reanalysed the 5' RACE reads using MiXCR and keeps one entry per CDR3 protein. The data show around 520,000 distinct CDR3 sequences, about 26% seen once. Another study also made use of these data, one on T cells of mothers and their children.

Specimen: blood. The source of these receptors is a boy aged 2 to 10 in good health.

This clonotype was counted only a few times. The chain recombines TRBV14 with TRBJ2-1; no clear D gene. In germline, CDR1 is SGHDN, CDR2 FVKESK. Trimming took off 3 bases at V and 3 bases at J, with 9 bases between the two ends. This CDR3 region has 14 residues. In DNA form, the CDR3 reads TGTGCCAGCAGCCACGAAATTAACTACAATGAGCAGTTCTTC. Its protein is CASSHEINYNEQFF.

V and J are TRBV20-1 and TRBJ2-5, with TRBD2 matching over 13 bases. The germline V gene encodes CDR1 DFQATT and CDR2 SNEGSKA (reference sequence). The V and J ends lost 6 bases and 6 bases, in that order; junction bases with no gene match: 10. The CDR3 has 15 amino acids. The CDR3 sequence is CSAGTGLAGMQTQYF. The CDR3 DNA sequence: TGCAGTGCGGGCACGGGACTAGCGGGAATGCAGACCCAGTACTTC.

This clonotype was recorded a few times. The CDR3 DNA reads as TGTGCCAGCAGCCATCTCGGGGGTTTTAACACCGGGGAGCTGTTTTTT. It yields the protein CASSHLGGFNTGELFF. The chain combines TRBV3-1 with TRBJ2-2, with TRBD2 as a possible D gene (6 bases). The germline V gene encodes CDR1 LGHDT and CDR2 YNNKEL (reference sequence). The CDR3 has 16 amino acids. The germline V and J ends were trimmed by 3 bases and 2 bases, with 13 bases remaining between them.

The genes are TRBV5-1 and TRBJ2-5; D remains ambiguous. CDR3 length: 16 residues. The V gene's germline CDR1 is SGHRS and CDR2 YFSETQ. V lost 2 bases and J 5 bases, leaving 19 bases between the germline ends. The CDR3 loop reads CASSFGQTAKLETQYF. CDR3 bases: TGCGCCAGCAGCTTTGGTCAGACCGCCAAGTTGGAGACCCAGTACTTC.

In its sample, this clonotype was seen a few times. The CDR3 nucleotides are TGTGCCAGCAGTTCGAACTTGGGGAGCTCCTACAATGAGCAGTTCTTC. Translating it yields CASSSNLGSSYNEQFF. The chain employs TRBV28 and TRBJ2-1, with D possibly TRBD2 on 5 matching bases. Deletions cut 4 bases from V and 0 bases from J, with 13 bases between. Germline lookup yields CDR1 MDHEN and CDR2 SYDVKM. The CDR3 has 16 residues.

This chain links TRBV7-7 with TRBJ2-3, with 9 bases aligning to TRBD2. V shed 3 bases and J 6 bases; nucleotides not matched to a gene: 7. The V gene's germline CDR1 is SSHAT and CDR2 FNYEAQ (reference sequence). The CDR3 runs 15 residues. The CDR3 DNA sequence: TGTGCCAGCAGCTTGGGCGGGAGGGCCGACGATACGCAGTATTTT. Translation: CASSLGGRADDTQYF.

This clonotype was recorded many times. In DNA form, the CDR3 reads TGTGCCAGCAGCCCGCCCGGGACCCTACGGAAGACCCAGTACTTC. Its protein is CASSPPGTLRKTQYF. This chain uses TRBV14 with TRBJ2-5, with D perhaps matching TRBD1 or TRBD2 (5 bases each). This CDR3 region has 15 residues. The V and J ends lost 4 bases and 6 bases respectively, with 18 bases between them. Germline assignment: CDR1 SGHDN and CDR2 FVKESK.

The chain recombines TRBV28 with TRBJ2-3; D might be TRBD1 (5 bases). This CDR3 is built from 14 residues. Germline V gene lookup returns CDR1 MDHEN and CDR2 SYDVKM. Trimming took 5 bases from V and 14 from J, leaving 23 bases between them. CDR3 in DNA: TGTGCCAGCAGTAGACCCGTCCAGGGTAGGGATCCGTATTTT. This gives the protein CASSRPVQGRDPYF.

DNA of the CDR3: TGCAGCGCAAACATCGCCATCTCTGGGGCCAACGTCCTGACTTTC. Its translation is CSANIAISGANVLTF. This chain connects TRBV29-1 to TRBJ2-6; no definite D call. Germline-derived CDR1 and CDR2 are SQVTM and ANQGSEA. The CDR3 spans 15 residues. The V gene lost 7 bases and the J gene lost 0 bases, with 13 bases spanning the gap.

This clonotype was counted between two and nine times. The rearrangement uses TRBV12-3 or TRBV12-4 and TRBJ1-5, with D tentatively TRBD1 (6 bases). The ends were cut back, 0 bases at V and 2 bases at J, with 8 bases in the middle. The CDR3 has 15 amino acids. CDR3 in amino acids: CASSLAGGGNQPQHF. The CDR3 DNA reads TGTGCCAGCAGTTTAGCAGGGGGTGGCAATCAGCCCCAGCATTTT.

This clonotype showed up just a few times. The chain uses TRBV12-3 or TRBV12-4 and TRBJ2-5, with D perhaps TRBD2 (5 bases). This CDR3 region has 12 residues. Trimming shortened V by 6 bases and J by 7 bases, and 12 bases separated the two germline ends. CDR3 in amino acids: CASSGLDGTQYF. The CDR3 DNA reads as TGTGCCAGCAGCGGACTGGACGGGACCCAGTACTTC.

V is TRBV7-9 and J is TRBJ2-4; 9 bases are shared with TRBD2. The CDR3 is 18 residues long. Germline CDR1 reads SEHNR; CDR2 reads FQNEAQ (reference sequence). The trim removed 5 bases at V and 2 bases at J, leaving 13 bases unmatched. The CDR3 DNA reads as TGTGCCAGCAGCCGATTAGAATATAGCGGGAGTACCAAAAACATTCAGTACTTC. Translation: CASSRLEYSGSTKNIQYF.

The V call is TRBV20-1, the J call TRBJ2-5, with 9 bases that match TRBD1. Trimming cost V 6 bases and J 3 bases; bases outside gene matches: 5. This CDR3 contains 13 residues. Looked up from germline, CDR1 is DFQATT and CDR2 is SNEGSKA (reference sequence). The CDR3 region has the DNA TGCAGTGCCCCCGGACAGGGGAAAGAGACCCAGTACTTC. Residues: CSAPGQGKETQYF.

The chain joins TRBV19 to TRBJ2-7; D is unresolved. Deletions cut 3 bases from V and 7 bases from J, with 10 bases between. CDR3 length: 12 amino acids. From germline, CDR1 is LNHDA and CDR2 SQIVND (reference sequence). Here the CDR3 reads CASSISATEQYF. CDR3 nucleotides: TGTGCCAGTAGTATTTCGGCGACTGAGCAGTACTTC.

As concerns this clonotype: At one end the junction does not follow the germline gene, possibly because of a read error. The V and J genes are TRBV15 and TRBJ2-5; D may be TRBD2 (5 bases). Germline CDR1 and CDR2: LNHNV and YYDKDF (reference sequence). This CDR3 has 11 residues. The chain's CDR3 is CATRGWETRYF. As DNA, the CDR3 is TGTGCCACCAGGGGATGGGAGACCCGGTACTTC.

This clonotype was seen only a few times. V gene TRBV7-9 combines with J gene TRBJ2-5, with 11 bases matching TRBD2. With the DNA end fitting TRBJ2-1 better, the J assignment may be wrong. CDR1 is SEHNR, CDR2 FQNEAQ, per germline (reference sequence). The length of the CDR3 is 14 residues. The CDR3 nucleotides are TGTGCCAGCAGGCTAGCGGGGGGTATGGATGAGCAGTTCTTC. Its protein product is CASRLAGGMDEQFF.

This clonotype was seen a handful of times. This chain uses TRBV5-1 with TRBJ2-2; D is unclear. The germline CDR1 and CDR2 sequences are SGHRS and YFSETQ. The V and J ends lost 4 bases and 0 bases respectively, with 10 bases between them. CDR3 size: 15 residues. CDR3 region: CASSGSDTNTGELFF. The DNA for the CDR3 is TGCGCCAGCAGCGGTTCAGATACGAACACCGGGGAGCTGTTTTTT.

This chain links TRBV14 with TRBJ2-3; D remains ambiguous. This CDR3 contains 14 residues. Trimming cost V 1 base and J 4 bases, with 9 bases left between them. Germline CDR1 SGHDN, CDR2 FVKESK. CDR3 sequence reads: CASSQGVRADTQYF. The CDR3 nucleotides are TGTGCCAGCAGCCAAGGGGTTCGCGCAGATACGCAGTATTTT.